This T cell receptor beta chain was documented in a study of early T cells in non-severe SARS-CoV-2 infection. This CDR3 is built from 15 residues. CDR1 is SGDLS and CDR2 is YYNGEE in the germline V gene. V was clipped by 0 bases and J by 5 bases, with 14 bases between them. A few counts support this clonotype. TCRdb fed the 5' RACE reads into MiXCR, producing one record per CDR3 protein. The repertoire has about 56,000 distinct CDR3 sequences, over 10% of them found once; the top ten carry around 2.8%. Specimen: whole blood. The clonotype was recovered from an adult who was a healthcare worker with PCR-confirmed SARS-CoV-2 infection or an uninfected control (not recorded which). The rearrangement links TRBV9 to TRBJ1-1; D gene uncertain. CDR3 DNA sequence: TGTGCCAGCAGCGTAGCCCCCCAGCCCTCTACTGAAGCTTTCTTT. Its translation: CASSVAPQPSTEAFF.